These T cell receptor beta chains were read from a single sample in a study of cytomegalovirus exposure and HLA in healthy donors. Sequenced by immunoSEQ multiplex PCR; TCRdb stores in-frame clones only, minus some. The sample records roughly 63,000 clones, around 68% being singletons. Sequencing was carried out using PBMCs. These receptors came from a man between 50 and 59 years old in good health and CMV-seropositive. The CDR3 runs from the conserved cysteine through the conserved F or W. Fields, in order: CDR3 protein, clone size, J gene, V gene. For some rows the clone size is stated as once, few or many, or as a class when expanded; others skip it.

CDR3 protein: CASSPGWSNQPQHF
clone size: .
J gene: TRBJ1-5
V gene: TRBV27

CDR3 protein: CASSSRLGGGNQPQHF
clone size: once
J gene: TRBJ1-5
V gene: TRBV7-2

CDR3 protein: CASSLGQGFSPLHF
clone size: medium-sized
J gene: TRBJ1-6
V gene: TRBV28

CDR3 protein: CASSQTGSDTEAFF
clone size: .
J gene: TRBJ1-1
V gene: TRBV11-3

CDR3 protein: CASRLTGRQETQYF
clone size: once
J gene: TRBJ2-5
V gene: TRBV28

CDR3 protein: CASSLYPTGVSYNEQFF
clone size: once
J gene: TRBJ2-1
V gene: TRBV27

CDR3 protein: CASSAPDRAGYTF
clone size: .
J gene: TRBJ1-2
V gene: TRBV9

CDR3 protein: CASSSGHDTDTQYF
clone size: .
J gene: TRBJ2-3
V gene: TRBV5-1

CDR3 protein: CASSYTGSSWPGELFF
clone size: .
J gene: TRBJ2-2
V gene: TRBV11-2

CDR3 protein: CASSQDSTVNQPQHF
clone size: .
J gene: TRBJ1-5
V gene: TRBV4-1

CDR3 protein: CASSPRERLRPQHF
clone size: .
J gene: TRBJ1-5
V gene: TRBV11-2

CDR3 protein: CAWNPDREYEQYF
clone size: .
J gene: TRBJ2-7
V gene: TRBV30

CDR3 protein: CASSPRQRNEKLFF
clone size: .
J gene: TRBJ1-4
V gene: TRBV18

CDR3 protein: CASSFREGSYNEQFF
clone size: .
J gene: TRBJ2-1
V gene: TRBV7-8

CDR3 protein: CASSPQGLAGKETQYF
clone size: .
J gene: TRBJ2-5
V gene: TRBV7-2

CDR3 protein: CASSLRRDYEQYF
clone size: .
J gene: TRBJ2-7
V gene: TRBV27

CDR3 protein: CASSLISGEETQYF
clone size: .
J gene: TRBJ2-5
V gene: TRBV5-1

CDR3 protein: CASSLGTGKDGYTF
clone size: .
J gene: TRBJ1-2
V gene: TRBV7-8

CDR3 protein: CASSAYSYGYTF
clone size: few
J gene: TRBJ1-2
V gene: TRBV25-1

CDR3 protein: CASSLGRLAERTQYF
clone size: .
J gene: TRBJ2-5
V gene: TRBV7-2

CDR3 protein: CASSAIGTAFF
clone size: .
J gene: TRBJ1-1
V gene: TRBV6-6

CDR3 protein: CASSQEQGANTGELFF
clone size: .
J gene: TRBJ2-2
V gene: TRBV4-1

CDR3 protein: CASSVSGTRTYEQYF
clone size: .
J gene: TRBJ2-7
V gene: TRBV5-4

CDR3 protein: CASGRVNTGELFF
clone size: .
J gene: TRBJ2-2
V gene: TRBV12-5

CDR3 protein: CASSLTSGSSYEQYF
clone size: .
J gene: TRBJ2-7
V gene: TRBV7-2

CDR3 protein: CASSIGAGQIYGYTF
clone size: .
J gene: TRBJ1-2
V gene: TRBV19

CDR3 protein: CASSRTGSYEAFF
clone size: .
J gene: TRBJ1-1
V gene: TRBV7-9

CDR3 protein: CASSVAGQGETQYF
clone size: .
J gene: TRBJ2-5
V gene: TRBV9

CDR3 protein: CASSYTSSGANVLTF
clone size: once
J gene: TRBJ2-6
V gene: TRBV7-3

CDR3 protein: CASSTLQGVNEKLFF
clone size: .
J gene: TRBJ1-4
V gene: TRBV27

CDR3 protein: CASSSQVEQYF
clone size: once
J gene: TRBJ2-7
V gene: TRBV5-4

CDR3 protein: CASSQVGGRNQPQHF
clone size: .
J gene: TRBJ1-5
V gene: TRBV4-1

CDR3 protein: CASSPQGGSTGELFF
clone size: .
J gene: TRBJ2-2
V gene: TRBV21-1

CDR3 protein: CASSLSTGEGRETQYF
clone size: .
J gene: TRBJ2-5
V gene: TRBV27

CDR3 protein: CASSLDRKNGYTF
clone size: .
J gene: TRBJ1-2
V gene: TRBV25-1

CDR3 protein: CASSPWTGYEQFF
clone size: .
J gene: TRBJ2-1
V gene: TRBV7-8

CDR3 protein: CAISGRDFSGGEDTQYF
clone size: once
J gene: TRBJ2-3
V gene: TRBV10-3

CDR3 protein: CAWSVRSSARQETGELFF
clone size: .
J gene: TRBJ2-2
V gene: TRBV30

CDR3 protein: CASSGWTNEKLFF
clone size: .
J gene: TRBJ1-4
V gene: TRBV5-1

CDR3 protein: CAWSLGQGVDEQFF
clone size: .
J gene: TRBJ2-1
V gene: TRBV30

CDR3 protein: CASSVGLGSSYNEQFF
clone size: .
J gene: TRBJ2-1
V gene: TRBV9

CDR3 protein: CASSLRGWGTEAFF
clone size: .
J gene: TRBJ1-1
V gene: TRBV5-6

CDR3 protein: CASSYWLSGQETQYF
clone size: .
J gene: TRBJ2-5
V gene: TRBV6-5

CDR3 protein: CASSAGLAPLYNEQFF
clone size: .
J gene: TRBJ2-1
V gene: TRBV5-1

CDR3 protein: CASIEQGAGQPQHF
clone size: few
J gene: TRBJ1-5
V gene: TRBV19

CDR3 protein: CASRPGTGGPNQPQHF
clone size: few
J gene: TRBJ1-5
V gene: TRBV2

CDR3 protein: CATRSGGENSPLHF
clone size: once
J gene: TRBJ1-6
V gene: TRBV5-1

CDR3 protein: CAWSWGRRYEQYF
clone size: .
J gene: TRBJ2-7
V gene: TRBV30

CDR3 protein: CSATAGFSYNEQFF
clone size: .
J gene: TRBJ2-1
V gene: TRBV29-1

CDR3 protein: CASSGQGYSEQYF
clone size: .
J gene: TRBJ2-7
V gene: TRBV2

CDR3 protein: CASSSGQQNTEAFF
clone size: .
J gene: TRBJ1-1
V gene: TRBV5-1

CDR3 protein: CASSSRQGVEKLFF
clone size: .
J gene: TRBJ1-4
V gene: TRBV7-2

CDR3 protein: CASSRNPEAFF
clone size: .
J gene: TRBJ1-1
V gene: TRBV2

CDR3 protein: CASSVARDRLNTGELFF
clone size: .
J gene: TRBJ2-2
V gene: TRBV9

CDR3 protein: CAISESFSGGGSNTEAFF
clone size: .
J gene: TRBJ1-1
V gene: TRBV10-3

CDR3 protein: CASSLDTGEEETQYF
clone size: .
J gene: TRBJ2-5
V gene: TRBV5-1

CDR3 protein: CASSFLPTGNYGYTF
clone size: .
J gene: TRBJ1-2
V gene: TRBV27